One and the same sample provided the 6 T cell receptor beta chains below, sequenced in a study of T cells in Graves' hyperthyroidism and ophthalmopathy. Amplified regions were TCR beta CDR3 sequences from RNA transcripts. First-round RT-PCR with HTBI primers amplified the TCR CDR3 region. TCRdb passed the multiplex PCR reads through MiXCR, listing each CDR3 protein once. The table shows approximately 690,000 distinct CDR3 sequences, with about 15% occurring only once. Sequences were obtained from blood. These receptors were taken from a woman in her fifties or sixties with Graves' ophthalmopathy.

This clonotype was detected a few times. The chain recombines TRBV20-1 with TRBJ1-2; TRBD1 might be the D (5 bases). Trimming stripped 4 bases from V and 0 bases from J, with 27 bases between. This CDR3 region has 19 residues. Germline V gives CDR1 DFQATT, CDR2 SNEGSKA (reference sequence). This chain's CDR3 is CSAIHNSRDGLLANYGYTF. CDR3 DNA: TGCAGTGCTATTCACAACTCTCGGGACGGCCTTTTAGCTAACTATGGCTACACCTTC.

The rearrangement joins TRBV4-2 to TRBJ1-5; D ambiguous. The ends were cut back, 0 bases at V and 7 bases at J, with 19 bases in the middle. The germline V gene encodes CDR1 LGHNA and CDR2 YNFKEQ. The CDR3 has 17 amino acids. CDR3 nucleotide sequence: TGTGCCAGCAGCCAAGAAGATCGCCGGTTCGGTCTCCAGCCCCAGCATTTT. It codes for CASSQEDRRFGLQPQHF.

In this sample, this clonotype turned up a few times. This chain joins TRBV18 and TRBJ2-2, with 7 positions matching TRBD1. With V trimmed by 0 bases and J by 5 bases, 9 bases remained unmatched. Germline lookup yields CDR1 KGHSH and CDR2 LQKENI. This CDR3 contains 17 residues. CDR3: CASSPPGTAMRTGELFF. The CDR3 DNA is TGTGCCAGCTCACCACCCGGGACAGCCATGAGGACCGGGGAGCTGTTTTTT.

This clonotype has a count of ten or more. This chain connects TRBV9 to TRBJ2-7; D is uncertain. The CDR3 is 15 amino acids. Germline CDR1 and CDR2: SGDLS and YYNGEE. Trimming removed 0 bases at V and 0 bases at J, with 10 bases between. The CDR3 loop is CASSVEDASSYEQYF. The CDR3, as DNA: TGTGCCAGCAGCGTAGAGGACGCAAGCTCCTACGAGCAGTACTTC. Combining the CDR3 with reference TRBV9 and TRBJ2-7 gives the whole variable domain DSGVTQTPKHLITATGQRVTLRCSPRSGDLSVYWYQQSLDQGLQFLIQYYNGEERAKGNILERFSAQQFPDLHSELNLSSLELGDSALYFCASSVEDASSYEQYFGPGTRLTVT.

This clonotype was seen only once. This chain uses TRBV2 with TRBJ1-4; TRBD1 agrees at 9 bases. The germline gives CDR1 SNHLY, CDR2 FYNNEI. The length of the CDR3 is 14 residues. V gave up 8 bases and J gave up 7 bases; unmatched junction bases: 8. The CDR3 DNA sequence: TGTGCCAGCGGCGGACAGGGGTGGGGTGAAAAACTGTTTTTT. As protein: CASGGQGWGEKLFF.

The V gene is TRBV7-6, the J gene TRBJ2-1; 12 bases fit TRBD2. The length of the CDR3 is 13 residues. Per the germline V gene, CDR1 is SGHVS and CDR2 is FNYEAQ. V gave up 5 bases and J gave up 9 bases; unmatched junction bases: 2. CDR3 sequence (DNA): TGTGCCAGCAGCCCGACTAGCGGGAGTGAGCAGTTCTTC. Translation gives CASSPTSGSEQFF.